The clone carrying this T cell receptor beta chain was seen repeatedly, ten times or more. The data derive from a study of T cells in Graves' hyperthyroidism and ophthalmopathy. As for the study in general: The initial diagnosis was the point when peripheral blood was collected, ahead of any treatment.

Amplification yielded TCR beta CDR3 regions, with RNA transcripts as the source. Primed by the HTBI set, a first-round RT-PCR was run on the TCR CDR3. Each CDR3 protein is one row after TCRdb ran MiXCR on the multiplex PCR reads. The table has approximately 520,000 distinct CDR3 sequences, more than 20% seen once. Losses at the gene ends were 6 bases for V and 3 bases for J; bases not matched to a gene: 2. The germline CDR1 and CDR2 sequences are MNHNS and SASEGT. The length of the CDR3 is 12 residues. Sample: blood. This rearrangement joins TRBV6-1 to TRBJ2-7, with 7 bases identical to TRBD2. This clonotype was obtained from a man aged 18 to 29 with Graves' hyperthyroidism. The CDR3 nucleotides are TGTGCCAGCAGACGGACTAGCTACGAGCAGTACTTC. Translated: CASRRTSYEQYF.